Shown below are 9 T cell receptor beta chains from a single sample sequenced in a study of beta chain features in type 1 diabetes. Sequenced material consisted of expressed TCRB transcripts (all of the isolated RNA was reverse transcribed). Method: immunoSEQ multiplex PCR; TCRdb's copy keeps in-frame clones and lacks some. In the table there are about 230,000 clones, around 10% of which are singletons. The sequencing input was naive CD4+ T cells from blood. Receptors were obtained from a woman aged 18-29 years in good health.

This clone was seen a handful of times. The rearrangement uses TRBV2 and TRBJ2-2; D remains unclear. The CDR3 loop spans 13 amino acids. The V and J ends lost 1 base and 7 bases respectively, with 7 bases between them. The germline V gene has CDR1 SNHLY and CDR2 FYNNEI. CDR3 amino acids: CASSEGAIGELFF. The CDR3 DNA sequence: TGTGCCAGCAGTGAAGGGGCGATCGGGGAGCTGTTTTTT.

This clone was counted a few times. In nucleotides, the CDR3 is TGCGCCAGCAGCACCGGACAGGGAGACAGCCAAGAGACCCAGTACTTC. Translation gives CASSTGQGDSQETQYF. The J gene is TRBJ2-5, the V gene TRBV5-1; TRBD1 agrees at 8 bases. The CDR3 loop spans 16 amino acids. Germline V lookup: CDR1 SGHRS, CDR2 YFSETQ. V shed 4 bases, J shed 1 base, and the junction held 9 bases outside the gene matches.

The DNA for the CDR3 is TGTGCCAGCAGTGAATCCCGACTAGCGGGCGCGAACAATGAGCAGTTCTTC. The encoded protein is CASSESRLAGANNEQFF. This chain connects TRBV25-1 to TRBJ2-1, with 10 positions matching TRBD2. The CDR3 has 17 residues. The J segment lost 5 bases and the V segment lost 1 base, leaving 8 bases of the junction unmatched. The V gene's germline CDR1 is MGHDK and CDR2 SYGVNS.

The J gene is TRBJ2-3, the V gene TRBV9, with 8 nucleotides matching TRBD2. This CDR3 region has 14 residues. Per germline, CDR1 SGDLS and CDR2 YYNGEE. V trimming: 2 bases; J trimming: 3 bases; junction bases outside the gene matches: 2. The chain's CDR3 is CASSVTSATDTQYF. CDR3 DNA sequence: TGTGCCAGCAGCGTGACTAGCGCTACAGATACGCAGTATTTT.

The CDR3 sequence: CASSPGGGGSYNEQFF. The DNA of the CDR3 is TGTGCCAGCAGCCCCGGGGGAGGCGGCTCCTACAATGAGCAGTTCTTC. This chain uses TRBV7-9 with TRBJ2-1; TRBD2 is a possible D gene (6 bases). The V end lost 5 bases, the J end lost 0 bases, and 14 bases lay between the germline ends. Germline values: CDR1 SEHNR, CDR2 FQNEAQ (reference sequence). The CDR3 loop spans 16 amino acids.

The chain carries TRBV19 and TRBJ2-3; D possibly corresponds to TRBD1 (6 bases). Trimming left V 4 bases short and J 6 bases short, with 14 bases between. Germline CDR1 is LNHDA and CDR2 is SQIVND (reference sequence). The CDR3 sequence is 14 residues long. The CDR3: CASSRARGMDTQYF. The CDR3 DNA follows: TGTGCCAGTAGTAGAGCCAGGGGAATGGATACGCAGTATTTT.

A note on this clone: Mismatch with germline at one junction end may stem from a read error. The rearrangement uses TRBV5-1 and TRBJ2-1, with 11 bases matching TRBD1. Per the germline V gene, CDR1 is SGHRS and CDR2 is YFSETQ. CDR3 length: 13 residues. This CDR3 reads CASSSGQGDREVF. For the CDR3, the DNA is TGCGCCAGCAGCTCGGGACAGGGGGACAGGGAGGTCTTC. Supplemented by reference TRBV5-1 and TRBJ2-1, the full variable domain reads KAGVTQTPRYLIKTRGQQVTLSCSPISGHRSVSWYQQTPGQGLQFLFEYFSETQRNKGNFPGRFSGRQFSNSRSEMNVSTLELGDSALYLCASSSGQGDREVFGPGTRLTVL.

The J gene is TRBJ2-1, the V gene TRBV5-1; 11 bases are shared with TRBD2. The CDR3 loop spans 15 amino acids. Per the germline V gene, CDR1 is SGHRS and CDR2 is YFSETQ. Trimming took 1 base from V and 5 from J; bases not matched to a gene: 2. The chain's CDR3 is CASSLLTSGNNEQFF. The CDR3 DNA follows: TGCGCCAGCAGCTTGTTGACTAGCGGGAACAATGAGCAGTTCTTC.

This clone was found a few times. V is TRBV11-3 and J is TRBJ2-7, with 7 positions matching TRBD1. The V segment lost 4 bases and the J segment 3 bases; nucleotides outside the gene matches: 3. Germline-derived CDR1 and CDR2 are SGHNT and YENEEA. The CDR3 covers 13 residues. This CDR3 is CASSSGTDYEQYF. The CDR3 region has the DNA TGTGCCAGCAGCTCCGGGACAGACTACGAGCAGTACTTC.